This T cell receptor (beta chain) was recorded in a study of radiation and T cells in renal cell carcinoma. Per the germline V gene, CDR1 is SGHTS and CDR2 is YDEGEE. The CDR3 spans 14 residues. V lost 4 bases to trimming and J lost 5 bases, with 15 bases between them. Assay used: immunoSEQ multiplex PCR; TCRdb lists only in-frame clones, some missing. Among 50,000 to 65,000 clones, 70% to 80% were seen once, and the ten largest hold approximately 6.6%. The sample's time point: blood 4 weeks post-SBRT, at nephrectomy. Regarding treatment: 15 Gy SBRT to primary tumor, nephrectomy 4 weeks later. The genes are TRBV5-8 and TRBJ1-1; the D is unclear. The clonotype comes from a man in his 60s with renal cell carcinoma. The sequencing used blood, collected from a patient whose treatment included radiotherapy and nephrectomy. CDR3 nucleotides: TGTGCCAGCAGCCGGGTAACACCTCAGACTGAAGCTTTCTTT. This sequence encodes CASSRVTPQTEAFF.